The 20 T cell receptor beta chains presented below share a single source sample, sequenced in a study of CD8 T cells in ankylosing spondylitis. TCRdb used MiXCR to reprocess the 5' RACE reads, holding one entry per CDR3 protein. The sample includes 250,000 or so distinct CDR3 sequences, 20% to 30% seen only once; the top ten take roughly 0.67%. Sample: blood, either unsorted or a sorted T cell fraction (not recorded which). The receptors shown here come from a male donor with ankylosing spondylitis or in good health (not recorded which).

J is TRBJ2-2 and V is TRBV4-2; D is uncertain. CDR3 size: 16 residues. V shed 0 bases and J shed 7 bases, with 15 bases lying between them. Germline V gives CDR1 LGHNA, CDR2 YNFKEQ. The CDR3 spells CASSQDSVQVHGELFF. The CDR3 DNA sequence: TGTGCCAGCAGCCAAGACTCCGTTCAAGTACACGGGGAGCTGTTTTTT.

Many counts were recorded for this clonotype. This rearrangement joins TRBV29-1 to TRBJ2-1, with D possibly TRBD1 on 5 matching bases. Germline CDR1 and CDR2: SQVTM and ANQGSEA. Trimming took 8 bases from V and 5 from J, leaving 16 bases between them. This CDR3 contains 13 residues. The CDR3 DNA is TGCAGCACCAGAAGGGGCCGGAACAATGAGCAGTTCTTC. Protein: CSTRRGRNNEQFF.

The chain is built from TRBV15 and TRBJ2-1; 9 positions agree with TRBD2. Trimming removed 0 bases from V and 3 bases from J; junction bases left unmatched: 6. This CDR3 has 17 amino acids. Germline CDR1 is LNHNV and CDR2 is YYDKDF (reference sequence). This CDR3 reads CATSRDRAGGNYNEQFF. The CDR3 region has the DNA TGTGCCACCAGCAGAGATCGGGCGGGGGGGAACTACAATGAGCAGTTCTTC.

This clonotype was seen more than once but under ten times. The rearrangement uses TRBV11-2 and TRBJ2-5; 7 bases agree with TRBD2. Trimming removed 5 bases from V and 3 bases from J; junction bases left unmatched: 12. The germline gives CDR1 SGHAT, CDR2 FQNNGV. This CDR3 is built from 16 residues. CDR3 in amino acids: CASSITNGGSEETQYF. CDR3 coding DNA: TGTGCCAGCAGCATAACGAACGGGGGGAGCGAAGAGACCCAGTACTTC.

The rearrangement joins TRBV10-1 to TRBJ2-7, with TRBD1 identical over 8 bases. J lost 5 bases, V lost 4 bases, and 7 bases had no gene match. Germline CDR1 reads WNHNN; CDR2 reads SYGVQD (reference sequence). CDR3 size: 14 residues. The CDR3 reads CASSGRQGRDEQYF. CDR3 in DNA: TGCGCCAGCAGTGGTCGACAGGGGCGGGACGAGCAGTACTTC.

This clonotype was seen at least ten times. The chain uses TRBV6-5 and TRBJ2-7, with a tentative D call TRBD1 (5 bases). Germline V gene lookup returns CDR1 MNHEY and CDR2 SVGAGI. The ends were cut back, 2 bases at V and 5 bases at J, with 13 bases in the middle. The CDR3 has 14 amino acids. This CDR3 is CASSYQGSSHEQYF. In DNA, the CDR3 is TGTGCCAGCAGTTACCAGGGTAGTAGCCACGAGCAGTACTTC.

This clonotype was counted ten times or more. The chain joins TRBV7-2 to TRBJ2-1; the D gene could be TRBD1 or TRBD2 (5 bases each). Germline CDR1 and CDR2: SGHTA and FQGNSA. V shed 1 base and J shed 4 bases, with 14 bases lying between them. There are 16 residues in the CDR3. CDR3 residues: CASSLVNWGTYNEQFF. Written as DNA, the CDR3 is TGTGCCAGCAGCTTAGTGAATTGGGGGACGTACAATGAGCAGTTCTTC.

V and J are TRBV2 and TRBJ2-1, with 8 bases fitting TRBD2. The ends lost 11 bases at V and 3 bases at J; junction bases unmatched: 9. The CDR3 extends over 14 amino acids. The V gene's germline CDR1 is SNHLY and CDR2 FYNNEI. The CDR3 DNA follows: TGTGCCGGATTGGCGGGGGGCCTCTACAATGAGCAGTTCTTC. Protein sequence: CAGLAGGLYNEQFF.

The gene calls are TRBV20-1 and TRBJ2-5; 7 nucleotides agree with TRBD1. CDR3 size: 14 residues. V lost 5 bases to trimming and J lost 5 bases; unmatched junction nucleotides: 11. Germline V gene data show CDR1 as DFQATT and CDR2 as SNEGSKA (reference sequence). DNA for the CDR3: TGCAGTGCTGGAATAAGGACAGGCGGGGAGACCCAGTACTTC. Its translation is CSAGIRTGGETQYF.

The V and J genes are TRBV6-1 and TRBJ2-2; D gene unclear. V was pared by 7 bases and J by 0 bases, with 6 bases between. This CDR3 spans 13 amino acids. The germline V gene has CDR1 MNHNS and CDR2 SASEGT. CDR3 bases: TGTGCCAGCAACCCAACGAACACCGGGGAGCTGTTTTTT. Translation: CASNPTNTGELFF.

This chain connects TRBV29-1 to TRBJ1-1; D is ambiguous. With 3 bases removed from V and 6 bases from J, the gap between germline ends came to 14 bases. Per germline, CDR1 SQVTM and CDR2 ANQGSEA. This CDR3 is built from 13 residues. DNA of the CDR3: TGCAGCGTTGATCGCCATGCAGGCGCTGAAGCTTTCTTT. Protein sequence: CSVDRHAGAEAFF.

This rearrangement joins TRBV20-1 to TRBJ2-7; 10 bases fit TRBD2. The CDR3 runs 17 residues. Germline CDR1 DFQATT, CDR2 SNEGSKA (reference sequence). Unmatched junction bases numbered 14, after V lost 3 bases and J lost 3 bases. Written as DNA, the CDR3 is TGCAGTGCTAGCCGCCCGAGCGGGGGGGGTCAGGGCTACGAGCAGTACTTC. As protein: CSASRPSGGGQGYEQYF.

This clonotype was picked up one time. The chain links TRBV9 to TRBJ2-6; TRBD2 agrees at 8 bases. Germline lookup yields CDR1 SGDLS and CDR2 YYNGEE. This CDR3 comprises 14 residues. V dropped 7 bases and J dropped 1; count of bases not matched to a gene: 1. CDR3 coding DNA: TGTGCCAGCCGGGGGGGGTCTGGGGCCAACGTCCTGACTTTC. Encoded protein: CASRGGSGANVLTF.

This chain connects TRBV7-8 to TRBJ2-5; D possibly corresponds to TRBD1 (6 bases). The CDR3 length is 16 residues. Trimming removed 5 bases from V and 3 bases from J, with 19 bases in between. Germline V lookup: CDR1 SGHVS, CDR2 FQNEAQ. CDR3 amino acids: CASSRQYRTVEETQYF. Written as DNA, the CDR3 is TGTGCCAGCAGCCGCCAATACCGGACAGTAGAAGAGACCCAGTACTTC.

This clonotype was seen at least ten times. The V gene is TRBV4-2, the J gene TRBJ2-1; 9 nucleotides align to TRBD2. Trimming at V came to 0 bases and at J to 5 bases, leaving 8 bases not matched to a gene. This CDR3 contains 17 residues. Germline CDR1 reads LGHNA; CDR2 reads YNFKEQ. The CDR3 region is CASSQDPAGGGHNEQFF. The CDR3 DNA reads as TGTGCCAGCAGCCAAGATCCCGCGGGGGGGGGCCACAATGAGCAGTTCTTC.

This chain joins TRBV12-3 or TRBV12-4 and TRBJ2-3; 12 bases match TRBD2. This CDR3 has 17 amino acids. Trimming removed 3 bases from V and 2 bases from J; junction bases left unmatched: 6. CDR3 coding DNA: TGTGCCAGCAGTTTCCGAGGACTAGCGGGGATCACAGATACGCAGTATTTT. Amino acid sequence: CASSFRGLAGITDTQYF.

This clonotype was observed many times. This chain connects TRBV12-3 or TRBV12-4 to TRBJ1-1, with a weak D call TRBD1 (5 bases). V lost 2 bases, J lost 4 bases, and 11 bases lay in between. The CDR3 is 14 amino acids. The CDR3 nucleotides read TGTGCCAGCAGTTTATTTGCAGGGAGCACTGAAGCTTTCTTT. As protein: CASSLFAGSTEAFF.

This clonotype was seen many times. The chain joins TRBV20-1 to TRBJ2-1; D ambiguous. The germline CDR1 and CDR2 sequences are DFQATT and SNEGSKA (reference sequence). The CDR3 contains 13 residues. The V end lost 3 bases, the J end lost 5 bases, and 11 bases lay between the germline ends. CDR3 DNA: TGCAGTGCTAGGGGCGACATCGACAATGAGCAGTTCTTC. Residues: CSARGDIDNEQFF.

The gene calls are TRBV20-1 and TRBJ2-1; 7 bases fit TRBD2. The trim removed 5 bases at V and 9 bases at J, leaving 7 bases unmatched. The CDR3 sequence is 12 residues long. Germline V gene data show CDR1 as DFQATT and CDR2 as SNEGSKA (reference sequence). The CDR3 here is CSAPLREGEQFF. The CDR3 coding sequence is TGCAGTGCTCCCCTTAGGGAGGGTGAGCAGTTCTTC.

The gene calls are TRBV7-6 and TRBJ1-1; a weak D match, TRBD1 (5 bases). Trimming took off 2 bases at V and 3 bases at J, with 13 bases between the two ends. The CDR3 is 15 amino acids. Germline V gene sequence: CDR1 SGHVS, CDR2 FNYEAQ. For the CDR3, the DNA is TGTGCCAGCAGCTTAATGGGGAGGGGACACACTGAAGCTTTCTTT. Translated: CASSLMGRGHTEAFF. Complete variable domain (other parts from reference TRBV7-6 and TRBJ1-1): GAGVSQSPRYKVTKRGQDVALRCDPISGHVSLYWYRQALGQGPEFLTYFNYEAQQDKSGLPNDRFSAERPEGSISTLTIQRTEQRDSAMYRCASSLMGRGHTEAFFGQGTRLTVV.